This T cell receptor (beta chain) was captured by sequencing in a study of cytomegalovirus exposure and HLA in healthy donors. General study points: Among TCR sequences, most were rare, though some public TCRs appeared in many donors. In a later analysis, most CMV-associated TCR beta chains appeared HLA-restricted. Overall, around 160 TCR beta chains were annotated as cytomegalovirus-associated. The authors confirmed in vitro that three CMV-associated chains were specific for CMV antigens.

It was with 60 Vbeta and 13 Jbeta primers that the PCR ran. This table comes from immunoSEQ multiplex PCR, and its TCRdb copy is limited to in-frame clones, with some not included. The table includes about 190,000 clones, more than 60% detected once. V gave up 4 bases and J gave up 7 bases, with 8 bases separating them. Germline V gene sequence: CDR1 MDHEN, CDR2 SYDVKM. This CDR3 is 12 amino acids long. A remark on this clone: As yet, its antigen is unknown.

This receptor was obtained from a young woman in good health and CMV-seropositive. The gene calls are TRBV28 and TRBJ1-5; D not certain. Sequenced: PBMCs. CDR3 region: CASSSANQPQHF. The CDR3 DNA follows: TGTGCCAGCAGTTCCGCGAACCAGCCCCAGCATTTT.